The rows below give T cell receptor beta chains drawn from one sample of a study of cytomegalovirus exposure and HLA in healthy donors. TCRdb's copy holds only in-frame clones and misses some; the assay was immunoSEQ multiplex PCR. The sample consists of 90,000 to 120,000 clones, less than 80% of them appearing once. The specimen was PBMCs. These receptors all stem from a young man in good health and CMV-seronegative. CDR3s include the opening cysteine and the closing phenylalanine or tryptophan. A D gene is named only where the DNA matches it firmly. Where a row states a size, it is once, few, many or the class of an expanded clone; other rows omit it.

cdr3_aa cdr3_nt j_call d_call v_call clone_size
CASSLGGPYSNQPQHF TGTGCCAGCAGTTTAGGGGGCCCGTATAGCAATCAGCCCCAGCATTTT TRBJ1-5 NA TRBV27 once
CASGGTSGRKTDTQYF TGTGCCAGCGGGGGGACTAGCGGGAGGAAAACAGATACGCAGTATTTT TRBJ2-3 TRBD2 TRBV2 NA
CASSLRQGGNGPQHF TGTGCCAGTAGTCTGCGACAGGGGGGTAATGGGCCCCAGCATTTT TRBJ1-5 TRBD1 TRBV19 few
CASRDGQGAGEQFF TGCGCCAGCAGGGATGGACAGGGGGCGGGTGAGCAGTTCTTC TRBJ2-1 TRBD1 TRBV5-1 NA
CASSFERGAQETQYF TGTGCCAGCAGCTTTGAGCGGGGGGCCCAAGAGACCCAGTACTTC TRBJ2-5 TRBD2 TRBV11-2 NA
CASRLGQGFGEAFF TGTGCCAGCAGACTCGGACAGGGGTTTGGTGAAGCTTTCTTT TRBJ1-1 TRBD1 TRBV6-6 NA
CASSLSSRGLYEQYF TGTGCCAGCAGTTTATCAAGCAGGGGGTTATACGAGCAGTACTTC TRBJ2-7 TRBD1 TRBV27 NA
CASSLTQIGPSQPQHF TGTGCCAGCAGCTTAACCCAGATCGGCCCTAGTCAGCCCCAGCATTTT TRBJ1-5 NA TRBV7-8 NA
CASSFSGGSSYEQYF TGTGCCAGCAGTTTCAGTGGTGGCAGCTCCTACGAGCAGTACTTC TRBJ2-7 NA TRBV28 NA
CASFYNNYEQYF TGCGCCAGCTTTTACAACAACTACGAGCAGTACTTC TRBJ2-7 NA TRBV5-1 NA
CASSLWGQGQDTGELFF TGTGCCAGCAGTTTATGGGGACAGGGACAGGACACCGGGGAGCTGTTTTTT TRBJ2-2 TRBD1 TRBV27 few
CASSLGQGGREQYF TGTGCCAGCAGCTTGGGACAGGGGGGCCGCGAGCAGTACTTC TRBJ2-7 TRBD1 TRBV5-4 NA
CASSQDFQRDYNEQFF TGTGCCAGCAGCCAAGATTTCCAGCGGGACTACAATGAGCAGTTCTTC TRBJ2-1 TRBD2 TRBV14 few
CASSERTGTHEQYF TGTGCCAGCAGTGAGCGGACAGGGACCCACGAGCAGTACTTC TRBJ2-7 TRBD1 TRBV2 NA
CSSTLGSGLAAGELFF TGTTCCAGCACCCTTGGATCGGGACTAGCAGCCGGGGAGCTGTTTTTT TRBJ2-2 TRBD2 TRBV7-9 NA
CASSKARGFYSPLHF TGTGCCAGCAGCAAAGCTCGGGGTTTCTATTCACCCCTCCACTTT TRBJ1-6 NA TRBV21-1 NA
CASSLWTGAENTEAFF TGCGCCAGCAGCTTGTGGACAGGGGCGGAGAACACTGAAGCTTTCTTT TRBJ1-1 TRBD1 TRBV5-1 NA
CASSLYLGTSGGSGETQYF TGTGCCAGCAGCTTATATTTAGGGACTAGCGGGGGGAGCGGAGAGACCCAGTACTTC TRBJ2-5 TRBD2 TRBV7-2 NA
CASSAGASGLQETQYF TGTGCCAGCAGTGCTGGGGCTAGCGGGCTTCAAGAGACCCAGTACTTC TRBJ2-5 TRBD2 TRBV27 NA
CAWSGAGSGANVLTF TGTGCCTGGAGTGGGGCCGGCTCTGGGGCCAACGTCCTGACTTTC TRBJ2-6 NA TRBV30 NA
CASSQEPPQVNTEAFF TGCGCCAGCAGCCAAGAGCCTCCACAGGTGAACACTGAAGCTTTCTTT TRBJ1-1 NA TRBV5-1 NA
CSVGGLTDTQYF TGCAGCGTTGGCGGACTCACAGATACGCAGTATTTT TRBJ2-3 NA TRBV29-1 few
CASSLWASGTTGELFF TGTGCCAGCAGTTTATGGGCTAGCGGGACGACCGGGGAGCTGTTTTTT TRBJ2-2 TRBD2 TRBV27 NA
CSVPTGNTEAFF TGCAGCGTTCCGACAGGGAATACTGAAGCTTTCTTT TRBJ1-1 TRBD1 TRBV29-1 few
CASSFRQGVAGGNNEQFF TGTGCCAGCAGCTTTAGGCAGGGGGTAGCGGGAGGGAACAATGAGCAGTTCTTC TRBJ2-1 TRBD2 TRBV7-6 NA
CASSLQGGNTEAFF TGTGCCAGTAGCTTGCAGGGGGGCAACACTGAAGCTTTCTTT TRBJ1-1 TRBD1 TRBV19 NA
CASSISGVPPWAFF TGTGCCAGTAGTATATCGGGGGTTCCTCCGTGGGCTTTCTTT TRBJ1-1 NA TRBV19 NA
CASSPRTGESNYGYTF TGTGCCAGCAGCCCCAGGACAGGGGAGTCTAACTATGGCTACACCTTC TRBJ1-2 TRBD1 TRBV7-2 NA
CASRLNDRQHSYNEQFF TGTGCAAGTCGCCTCAACGATCGACAGCACTCCTACAATGAGCAGTTCTTC TRBJ2-1 NA TRBV12-2 NA
CASSRRTGGTDTQYF TGTGCCAGCAGCCGACGAACAGGGGGTACAGATACGCAGTATTTT TRBJ2-3 TRBD1 TRBV7-2 NA
CATSREGDGEQYF TGTGCCACCAGCAGAGAGGGAGACGGCGAGCAGTACTTC TRBJ2-7 NA TRBV15 NA
CASSLGALAEVEFF TGTGCCAGCAGCTTAGGTGCACTAGCGGAGGTTGAGTTCTTC TRBJ2-1 TRBD2 TRBV11-2 NA
CASNPSATYEQYF TGTGCCAGCAACCCTAGCGCTACCTACGAGCAGTACTTC TRBJ2-7 NA TRBV6-6 NA
CASSVEGSGNTIYF TGTGCCAGCAGTGTGGAGGGATCTGGAAACACCATATATTTT TRBJ1-3 NA TRBV6-5 NA
CASSFGSGSGYEQYF TGTGCCAGCAGCTTCGGTAGCGGGAGTGGGTACGAGCAGTACTTC TRBJ2-7 TRBD2 TRBV5-5 NA
CASSPSGREETQYF TGTGCCAGCAGCCCTAGCGGGAGGGAAGAGACCCAGTACTTC TRBJ2-5 TRBD2 TRBV9 NA
CASSLGDRATEAFF TGTGCCAGCAGCTTAGGCGACAGGGCCACTGAAGCTTTCTTT TRBJ1-1 TRBD1 TRBV11-1 NA
CASSVVSTADTQYF TGTGCCAGCAGCGTAGTCAGCACAGCAGATACGCAGTATTTT TRBJ2-3 NA TRBV9 NA
CASGPSTEPSPLHF TGTGCTAGTGGCCCCTCGACAGAACCCTCACCCCTCCACTTT TRBJ1-6 NA TRBV12-5 NA
CASTTAGLAGPYNEQFF TGTGCCAGTACCACCGCCGGACTAGCGGGCCCCTACAATGAGCAGTTCTTC TRBJ2-1 TRBD2 TRBV19 few
CAWSVVAGGQPQHF TGTGCCTGGAGTGTAGTCGCGGGAGGTCAGCCCCAGCATTTT TRBJ1-5 NA TRBV30 NA
CASSRTSGRVYNEQFF TGTGCCAGCAGCAGGACTAGCGGGAGGGTCTACAATGAGCAGTTCTTC TRBJ2-1 TRBD2 TRBV7-9 NA
CATSRDRVLAFF TGTGCCACCAGCAGAGATCGAGTACTTGCTTTCTTT TRBJ1-1 NA TRBV15 NA
CASSLDRGHTGANVLTF TGTGCCAGCAGCTTGGACAGGGGGCATACTGGGGCCAACGTCCTGACTTTC TRBJ2-6 TRBD1 TRBV5-4 NA
CASGFILAESAGELFF TGTGCTAGTGGTTTTATCCTAGCCGAGAGTGCCGGGGAGCTGTTTTTT TRBJ2-2 NA TRBV12-5 few
CASSSPTEAFF TGTGCCAGCAGCTCCCCGACTGAAGCTTTCTTT TRBJ1-1 NA TRBV6-5 few
CASSPAEFTDTQYF TGTGCCAGCAGCCCCGCTGAGTTCACAGATACGCAGTATTTT TRBJ2-3 NA TRBV7-7 NA